The rows below give T cell receptor beta chains drawn from one sample of a study of T cells expressing NK-cell markers. TCRdb re-called the 5' RACE reads and shows each CDR3 protein once, DNA omitted. This sample carries 300,000 to 500,000 distinct CDR3 sequences, with around 10% going to the ten biggest clones. Source material: blood T cells: a sorted CD56 or NKG2C T cell subset, CD4+ or CD8+ T cells, or bulk PBMC T cells (not recorded which). These TCRs come from a woman aged 45-65 years in good health. The CDR3 runs from the conserved cysteine through the conserved F or W.

J,V,length,CDR3
TRBJ2-1,TRBV2,13,CASTRRGSNEQFF
TRBJ2-1,TRBV12-3/TRBV12-4,14,CASSLAVVYNEQFF
TRBJ2-5,TRBV4-1,18,CASSQGRGGLAGQETQYF
TRBJ1-2,TRBV5-6,13,CASSTNRVFGYTF
TRBJ1-2,TRBV18,14,CASSPLRQGYGYTF
TRBJ2-6,TRBV12-3/TRBV12-4,16,CASSLYGGVEANVLTF
TRBJ2-1,TRBV2,13,CASRGLAEVEQFF
TRBJ2-5,TRBV19,15,CASSRSGTFQETQYF
TRBJ2-5,TRBV9,14,CASSERGGGETQYF
TRBJ2-3,TRBV12-3/TRBV12-4,16,CASSLTTGGITDTQYF
TRBJ2-1,TRBV20-1,13,CSARDSYQNEQFF
TRBJ1-4,TRBV10-2,15,CASRTGTGENEKLFF
TRBJ1-2,TRBV20-1,14,CSATPEDRGHGYTF
TRBJ2-1,TRBV15,14,CATTTSGRRNEQFF
TRBJ2-5,TRBV5-1,18,CASSLVPLREGAGETQYF
TRBJ2-6,TRBV19,14,CASKQGAVGNVLTF
TRBJ1-5,TRBV20-1,15,CSAGYRDGSNQPQHF
TRBJ2-2,TRBV2,15,CASLMASGNTGELFF
TRBJ2-2,TRBV5-1,18,CASSLGPRGLRNTGELFF
TRBJ2-1,TRBV2,13,CASWGGPGNEQFF
TRBJ2-4,TRBV28,16,CASSSPGPRTKNIQYF
TRBJ2-1,TRBV11-2,12,CASQEGNNEQFF
TRBJ2-7,TRBV3-1,13,CASSFTGQNEQYF
TRBJ2-7,TRBV5-6,15,CASTAMTSGNYEQYF
TRBJ2-3,TRBV11-2,15,CASSLALISTDTQYF
TRBJ2-2,TRBV20-1,16,CSASRNRGQNTGELFF
TRBJ2-5,TRBV5-1,16,CASSFEGSTYQETQYF
TRBJ2-1,TRBV29-1,15,CSVAVSSGSSGEQFF
TRBJ2-1,TRBV29-1,15,CSVAGGEGSYNEQFF
TRBJ1-5,TRBV5-1,15,CASSSGQGPGQPQHF
TRBJ1-2,TRBV5-1,16,CASSLALGQGLHGYTF
TRBJ2-5,TRBV15,16,CATSRGPGWGKETQYF
TRBJ2-1,TRBV6-2/TRBV6-3,14,CASSYIAGNNEQFF
TRBJ2-3,TRBV6-1,17,CAGQGGAGEIPTYTQYF
TRBJ2-1,TRBV4-1,16,CASSQERGLGYNEQFF
TRBJ2-3,TRBV20-1,16,CSASLSRDIPTDTQYF
TRBJ2-7,TRBV3-1,12,CASSQAGLEQYF
TRBJ2-1,TRBV20-1,12,CSASGTNYEQFF
TRBJ2-1,TRBV10-1,18,CASSTRDSGRASYNEQFF
TRBJ1-6,TRBV29-1,16,CSVACVTSSYNSPLHF
TRBJ1-1,TRBV12-3/TRBV12-4,14,CASSYRGYYTEAFF
TRBJ2-3,TRBV10-1,16,CASAPLAGGGTDTQYF
TRBJ2-3,TRBV5-5,18,CASSLGLRRLAGPDTQYF
TRBJ2-1,TRBV27,15,CASSKTSGRAHEQFF
TRBJ2-1,TRBV11-2,15,CASSSSGGPLGEQFF
TRBJ1-2,TRBV12-3/TRBV12-4,12,CASTNVFYGYTF
TRBJ2-7,TRBV20-1,12,CSARGGLYEQYF
TRBJ2-2,TRBV3-1,16,CASRPRKGGNTGELFF
TRBJ2-2,TRBV11-1,15,CASSRDWGNTGELFF
TRBJ1-5,TRBV20-1,15,CSARGQGGSNQPQHF
TRBJ1-5,TRBV25-1,12,CASSEADWPQHF